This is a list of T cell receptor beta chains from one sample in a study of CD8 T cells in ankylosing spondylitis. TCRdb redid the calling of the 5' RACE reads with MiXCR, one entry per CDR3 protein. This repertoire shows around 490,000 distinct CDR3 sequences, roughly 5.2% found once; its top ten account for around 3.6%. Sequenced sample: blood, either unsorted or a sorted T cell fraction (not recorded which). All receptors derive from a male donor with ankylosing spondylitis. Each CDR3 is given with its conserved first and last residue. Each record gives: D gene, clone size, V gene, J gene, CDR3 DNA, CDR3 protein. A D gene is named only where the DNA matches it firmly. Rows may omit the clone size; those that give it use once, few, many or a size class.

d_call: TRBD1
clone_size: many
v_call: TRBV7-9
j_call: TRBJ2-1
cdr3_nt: TGTGCCAGCAGCTCAACCGACAGGGGCGCAAACAATGAGCAGTTCTTC
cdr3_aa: CASSSTDRGANNEQFF

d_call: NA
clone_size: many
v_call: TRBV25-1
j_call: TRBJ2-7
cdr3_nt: TGTGCCAGCAGTGTAAATTGGCGGCAAGTAGGCTCCTACGAGCAGTACTTC
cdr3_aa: CASSVNWRQVGSYEQYF

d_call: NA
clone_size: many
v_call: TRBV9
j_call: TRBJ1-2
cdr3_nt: TGTGCCAGCAGCGTATTAACAAGAGGAGGGGGCTACACCTTC
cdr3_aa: CASSVLTRGGGYTF

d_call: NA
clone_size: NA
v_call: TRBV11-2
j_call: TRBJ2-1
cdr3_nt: TGTGCCAGCAGCCCCGAGGGCAGGGGTGCCTACAATGAGCAGTTCTTC
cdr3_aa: CASSPEGRGAYNEQFF

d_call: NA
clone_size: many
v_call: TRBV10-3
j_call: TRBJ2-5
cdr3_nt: TGTGCCATCAGTGAACCGGGACAGGGACTAGCGAGGGGGACTTTC
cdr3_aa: CAISEPGQGLARGTF

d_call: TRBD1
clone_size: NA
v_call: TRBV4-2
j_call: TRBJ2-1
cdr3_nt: TGTGCCAGCAGCCATCACGGACAGGGGGCTGGTGAGCAGTTCTTC
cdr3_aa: CASSHHGQGAGEQFF

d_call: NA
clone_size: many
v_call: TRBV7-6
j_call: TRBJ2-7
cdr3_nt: TGCGCCAGCAGCTCCCTGGGCGGTTACCAGCAGTACTTC
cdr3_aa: CASSSLGGYQQYF

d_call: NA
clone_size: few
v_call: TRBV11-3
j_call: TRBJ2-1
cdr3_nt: TGTGCCAGCAGCCCCGGGACCCTCCACAATGAGCAGTTCTTC
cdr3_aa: CASSPGTLHNEQFF

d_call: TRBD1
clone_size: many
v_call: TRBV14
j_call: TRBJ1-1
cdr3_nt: TGTGCCAGCAGCCAAACAGGGGGCGTAAGTCGAGCTTTCTTT
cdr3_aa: CASSQTGGVSRAFF

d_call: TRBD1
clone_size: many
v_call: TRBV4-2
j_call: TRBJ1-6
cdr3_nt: TGTGCCAGCAGCCAAGGGGACAGCAATTCACCCCTCCACTTT
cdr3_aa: CASSQGDSNSPLHF

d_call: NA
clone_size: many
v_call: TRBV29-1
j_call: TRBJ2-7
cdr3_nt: TGCAGCGTTGGCCGCCGGGACGGGCAGTACTTC
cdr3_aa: CSVGRRDGQYF

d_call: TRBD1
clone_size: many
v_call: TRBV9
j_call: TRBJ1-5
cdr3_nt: TGTGCCAGCAGCTCAGGGGGCGCGTGGGAAAGCAATCAGCCCCAGCATTTT
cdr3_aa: CASSSGGAWESNQPQHF

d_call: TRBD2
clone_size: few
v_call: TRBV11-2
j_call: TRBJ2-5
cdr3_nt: TGTGCCAGCAGCCGGGGGGTTAGCGGGAGGAGAGAGACCCAGTACTTC
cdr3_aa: CASSRGVSGRRETQYF

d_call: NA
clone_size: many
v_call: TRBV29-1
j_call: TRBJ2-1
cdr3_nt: TGCAGCGTTGACTCAAGCTCCTACAATGAGCAGTTCTTC
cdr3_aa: CSVDSSSYNEQFF

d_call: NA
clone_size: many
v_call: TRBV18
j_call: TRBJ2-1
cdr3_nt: TGTGCCAGCTCACCGGCGGCAAGCTCCTACAATGAGCAGTTCTTC
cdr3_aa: CASSPAASSYNEQFF

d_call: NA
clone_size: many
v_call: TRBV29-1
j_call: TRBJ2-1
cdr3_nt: TGCAGCGTCGGGGGGGGCAGGACAGGGGACTACAATGAGCAGTTCTTC
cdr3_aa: CSVGGGRTGDYNEQFF

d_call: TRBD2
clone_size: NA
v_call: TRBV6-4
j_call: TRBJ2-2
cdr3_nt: TGTGCCAGCAGCATACTCGCGGGAGTCACCGGGGAGCTGTTTTTT
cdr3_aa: CASSILAGVTGELFF

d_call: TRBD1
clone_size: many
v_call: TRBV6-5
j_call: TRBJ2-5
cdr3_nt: TGTGCCAGCAGTTCCCAGACAGGGAAGCAAGAGACCCAGTACTTC
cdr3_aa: CASSSQTGKQETQYF

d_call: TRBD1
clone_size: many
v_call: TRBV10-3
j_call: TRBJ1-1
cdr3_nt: TGTGCCATCAGCCTCTTGGGGGGACAGGTGAACACTGAAGCTTTCTTT
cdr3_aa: CAISLLGGQVNTEAFF

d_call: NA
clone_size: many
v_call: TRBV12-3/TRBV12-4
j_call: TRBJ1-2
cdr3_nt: TGTGCCAGCAGTCCACGGTTAGGACCCAACTATGGCTACACCTTC
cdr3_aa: CASSPRLGPNYGYTF

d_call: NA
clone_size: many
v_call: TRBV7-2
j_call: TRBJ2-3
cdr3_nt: TGTGCCAGCAGTTTCGGACCCAACACAGATACGCAGTATTTT
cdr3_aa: CASSFGPNTDTQYF

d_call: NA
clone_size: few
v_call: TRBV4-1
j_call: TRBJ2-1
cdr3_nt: TGCGCCAGCAGCCAAACGGACTATACCGAACTTTGGGACTACAATGAGCAGTTCTTC
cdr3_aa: CASSQTDYTELWDYNEQFF

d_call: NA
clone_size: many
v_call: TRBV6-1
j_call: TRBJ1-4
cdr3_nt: TGTGCCAGCAGCGCAACTCGGACCCCAATTGAAAAACTGTTTTTT
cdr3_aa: CASSATRTPIEKLFF

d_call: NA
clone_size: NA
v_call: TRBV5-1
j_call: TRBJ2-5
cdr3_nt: TGCGCCAGCTTTCTATCCACGGGAGAGACCCAGTACTTC
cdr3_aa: CASFLSTGETQYF

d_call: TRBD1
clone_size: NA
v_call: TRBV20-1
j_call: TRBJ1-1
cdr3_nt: TGCAGTGCTAGAGATTCAGGGGGATTTTGGACTGAAGCTTTCTTT
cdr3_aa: CSARDSGGFWTEAFF

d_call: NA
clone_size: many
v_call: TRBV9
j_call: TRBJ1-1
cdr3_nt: TGTGCCAGCAGCGCGGACACGAACACTGAAGCTTTCTTT
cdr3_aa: CASSADTNTEAFF

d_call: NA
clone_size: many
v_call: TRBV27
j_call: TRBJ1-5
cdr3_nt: TGTGCCAGCAGTTTGGTAGGGAGCAATCAGCCCCAGCATTTT
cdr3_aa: CASSLVGSNQPQHF

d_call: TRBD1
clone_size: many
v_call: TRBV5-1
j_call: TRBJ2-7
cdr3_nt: TGCGCCAGCAGCGTTGGGACAGGTTACTCCTACGAGCAGTACTTC
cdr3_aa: CASSVGTGYSYEQYF

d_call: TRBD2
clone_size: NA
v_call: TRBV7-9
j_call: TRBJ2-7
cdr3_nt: TGTGCCAGCAGCTTTAGGACGGGAGGGCCTTACGAGCAGTACTTC
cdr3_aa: CASSFRTGGPYEQYF

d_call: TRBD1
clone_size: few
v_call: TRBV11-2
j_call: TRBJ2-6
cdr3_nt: TGTGCCAGCAGCCCCCGGACAGGGCTTCTGGCTGGGGCCAACGTCCTGACTTTC
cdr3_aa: CASSPRTGLLAGANVLTF

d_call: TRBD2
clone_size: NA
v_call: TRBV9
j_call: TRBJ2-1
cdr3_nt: TGTGCCAGCAGCGTAGCTACAGGAAGGACTAGCGAGAGCTCCTACAATGAGCAGTTCTTC
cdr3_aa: CASSVATGRTSESSYNEQFF

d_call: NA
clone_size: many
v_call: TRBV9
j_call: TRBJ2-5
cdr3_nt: TGTGCCAGCAGCGTAAGCAGGGGAGCGCAAGAGACCCAGTACTTC
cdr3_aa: CASSVSRGAQETQYF

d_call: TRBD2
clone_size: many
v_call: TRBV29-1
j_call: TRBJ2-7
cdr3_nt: TGCAGCGTTGAAGGGGTCTTAGCGGGAGAATACGAGCAGTACTTC
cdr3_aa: CSVEGVLAGEYEQYF

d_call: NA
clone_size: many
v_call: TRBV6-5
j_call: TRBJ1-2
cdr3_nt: TGTGCCAGCAGTTACTCTAACAGAGCTAACTATGGCTACACCTTC
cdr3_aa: CASSYSNRANYGYTF

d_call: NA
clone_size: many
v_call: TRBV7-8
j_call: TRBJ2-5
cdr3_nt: TGTGCCAGCAGCTTAACCTCTGGGGAGACCCAGTACTTC
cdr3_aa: CASSLTSGETQYF

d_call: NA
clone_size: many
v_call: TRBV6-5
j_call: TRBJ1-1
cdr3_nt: TGTGCCAGCAGTTACGGTCAGACACTGAACACTGAAGCTTTCTTT
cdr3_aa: CASSYGQTLNTEAFF

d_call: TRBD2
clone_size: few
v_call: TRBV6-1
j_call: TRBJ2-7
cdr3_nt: TGTGCCAGCAGTCAATCAGCCAGCGGGGGTTACGAGCAGTACTTC
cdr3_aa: CASSQSASGGYEQYF

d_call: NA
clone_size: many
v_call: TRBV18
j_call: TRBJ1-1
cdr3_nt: TGTGCCAGCTCACACTCGAGGGCGGACACTGAAGCTTTCTTT
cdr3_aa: CASSHSRADTEAFF

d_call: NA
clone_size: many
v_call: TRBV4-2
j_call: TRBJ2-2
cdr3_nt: TGTGCCAGCAGCCAAGGCGCAAGCACCGGGGAGCTGTTTTTT
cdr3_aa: CASSQGASTGELFF

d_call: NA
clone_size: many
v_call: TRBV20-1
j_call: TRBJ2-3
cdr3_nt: TGCAGTGCTAGACCCCCTGGGTATACGCAGTATTTT
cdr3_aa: CSARPPGYTQYF

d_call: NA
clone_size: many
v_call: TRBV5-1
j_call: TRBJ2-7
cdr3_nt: TGCGCCAGCAGCATCGATTATATTGGGTCGGCCGGGCCGTACGAGCAGTACTTC
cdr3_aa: CASSIDYIGSAGPYEQYF

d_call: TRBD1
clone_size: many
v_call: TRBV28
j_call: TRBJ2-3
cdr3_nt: TGTGCCAGCAGACAGGGGGCGAATGAATGGGATACGCAGTATTTT
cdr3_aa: CASRQGANEWDTQYF

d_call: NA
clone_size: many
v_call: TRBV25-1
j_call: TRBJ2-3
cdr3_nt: TGTGCCAGCAGTGGTTTGAGGGGGGTAGATACGCAGTATTTT
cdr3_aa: CASSGLRGVDTQYF

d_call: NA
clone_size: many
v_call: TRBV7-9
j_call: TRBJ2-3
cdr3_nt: TGTGCCAGCAGCCTCGAGATGTCAGATACGCAGTATTTT
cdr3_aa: CASSLEMSDTQYF

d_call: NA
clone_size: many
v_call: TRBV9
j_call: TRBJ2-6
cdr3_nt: TGTGCCAGCAATCGGGGGCTAACCTCTGGGGCCAACGTCCTGACTTTC
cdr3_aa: CASNRGLTSGANVLTF

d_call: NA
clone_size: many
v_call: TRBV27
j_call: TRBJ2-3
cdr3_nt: TGTGCCAGCAGTTGGTTAGCAGCAGATACGCAGTATTTT
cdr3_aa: CASSWLAADTQYF

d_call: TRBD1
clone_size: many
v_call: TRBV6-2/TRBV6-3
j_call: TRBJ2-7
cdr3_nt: TGTGCCAGCAAGAACAGGGGGTACGAGCAGTACTTC
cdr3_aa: CASKNRGYEQYF

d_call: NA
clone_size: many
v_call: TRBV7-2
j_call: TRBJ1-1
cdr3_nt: TGTGCCAGCAGCTTCAAACAGGGCGGTGAAGCTTTCTTT
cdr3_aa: CASSFKQGGEAFF

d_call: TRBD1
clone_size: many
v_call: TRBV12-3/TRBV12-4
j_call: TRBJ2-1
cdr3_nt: TGTGCCAGCAGTTCGAATGACAGGGAGCGGTTCTTC
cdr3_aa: CASSSNDRERFF

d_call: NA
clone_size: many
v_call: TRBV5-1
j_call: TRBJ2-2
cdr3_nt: TGCGCCAGCAGCCTACAGGGTTCCGTCGGGGAGCTGTTTTTT
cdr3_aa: CASSLQGSVGELFF

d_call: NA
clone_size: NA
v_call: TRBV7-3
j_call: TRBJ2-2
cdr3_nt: TGTGCCAGCCAGCGGGACAGGACTTCGAACACCGGGGAGCTGTTTTTT
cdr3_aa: CASQRDRTSNTGELFF

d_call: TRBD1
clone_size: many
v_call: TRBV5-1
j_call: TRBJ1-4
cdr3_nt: TGCGCCAGCAGCGACGGGACAGGGGGTGAAAAACTGTTTTTT
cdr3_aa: CASSDGTGGEKLFF